This paragraph reports one T cell receptor (beta chain). Its specificity is unknown. Only in-frame clones appear in the TCRdb table, and some are missing; sequencing was by immunoSEQ multiplex PCR. This sample carries 15,000 to 25,000 clones, 65% to 70% of them seen once, and the ten largest clones take about an eighth. The V segment lost 3 bases and the J segment 9 bases; nucleotides outside the gene matches: 8. CDR1 and CDR2 (germline): LNHNV, YYDKDF (reference sequence). The CDR3 is 15 residues long. This sample was included in a study of OX40 agonist ivuxolimab in advanced cancers. The study, taken as a whole, reports: Clonal expansion from baseline to week 6 occurred in both CD4+ and CD8+ T cells.

The input for sequencing was CD4+ or CD8+ T cells sorted from blood, taken in a trial of the OX40 agonist ivuxolimab. The TCR was taken from an adult with an advanced solid tumor such as melanoma, head and neck, liver or kidney cancer. This chain links TRBV15 with TRBJ2-1, with 10 bases lining up with TRBD2. The CDR3 DNA follows: TGTGCCACCAGCAGTACGGCTAGCGGGAGTGTTGAGCAGTTCTTC. This gives the protein CATSSTASGSVEQFF.